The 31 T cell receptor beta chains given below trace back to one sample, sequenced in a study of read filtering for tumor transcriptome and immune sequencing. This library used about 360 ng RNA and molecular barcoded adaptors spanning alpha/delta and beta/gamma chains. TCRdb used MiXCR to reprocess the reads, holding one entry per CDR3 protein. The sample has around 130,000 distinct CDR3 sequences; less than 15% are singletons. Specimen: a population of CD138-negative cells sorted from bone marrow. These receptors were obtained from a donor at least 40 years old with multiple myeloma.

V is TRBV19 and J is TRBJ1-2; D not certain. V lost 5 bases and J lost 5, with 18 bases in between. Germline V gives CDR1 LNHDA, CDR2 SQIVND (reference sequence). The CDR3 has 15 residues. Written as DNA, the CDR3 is TGTGCCAGTAGTCCGGGCGGAAGGGCCCCTTATGGCTACACCTTC. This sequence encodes CASSPGGRAPYGYTF. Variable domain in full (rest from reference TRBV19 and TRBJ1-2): DGGITQSPKYLFRKEGQNVTLSCEQNLNHDAMYWYRQDPGQGLRLIYYSQIVNDFQKGDIAEGYSVSREKKESFPLTVTSAQKNPTAFYLCASSPGGRAPYGYTFGSGTRLTVV.

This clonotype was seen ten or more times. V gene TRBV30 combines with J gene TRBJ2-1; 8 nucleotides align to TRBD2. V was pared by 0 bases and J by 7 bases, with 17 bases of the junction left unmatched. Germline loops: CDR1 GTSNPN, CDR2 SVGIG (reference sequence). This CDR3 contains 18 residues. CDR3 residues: CAWSVILGRLATVNEQFF. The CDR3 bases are TGTGCCTGGAGTGTAATTTTGGGGAGACTAGCGACAGTAAATGAGCAGTTCTTC.

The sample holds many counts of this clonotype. This chain's CDR3 is CASSSPAGEQYF. The CDR3 DNA is TGTGCCAGCAGCTCCCCCGCAGGCGAGCAGTACTTC. The chain has TRBV5-6 and TRBJ2-7; D unclear. Germline assignment: CDR1 SGHDT and CDR2 YYEEEE. The CDR3 sequence is 12 residues long. V lost 3 bases and J lost 6, with 10 bases in between.

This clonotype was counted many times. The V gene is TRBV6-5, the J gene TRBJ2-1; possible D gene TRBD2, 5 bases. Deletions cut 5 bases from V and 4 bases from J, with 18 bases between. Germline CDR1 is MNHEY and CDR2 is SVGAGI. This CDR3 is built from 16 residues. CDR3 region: CASSTAASGTYNEQFF. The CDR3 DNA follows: TGTGCCAGCAGTACCGCTGCGAGCGGAACTTACAATGAGCAGTTCTTC.

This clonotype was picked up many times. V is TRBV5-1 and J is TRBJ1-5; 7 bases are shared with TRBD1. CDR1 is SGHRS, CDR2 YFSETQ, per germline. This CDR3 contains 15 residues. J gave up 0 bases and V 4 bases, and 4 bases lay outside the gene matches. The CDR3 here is CASSRDSASNQPQHF. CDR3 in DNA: TGCGCCAGCAGCCGGGACAGTGCTAGCAATCAGCCCCAGCATTTT.

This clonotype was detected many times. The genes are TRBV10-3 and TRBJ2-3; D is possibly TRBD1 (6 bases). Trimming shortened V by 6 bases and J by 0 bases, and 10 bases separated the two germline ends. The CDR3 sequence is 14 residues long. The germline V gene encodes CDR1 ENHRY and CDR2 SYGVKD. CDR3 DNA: TGTGCCATCAGGGGGGCCCCGAGCACAGATACGCAGTATTTT. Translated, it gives CAIRGAPSTDTQYF.

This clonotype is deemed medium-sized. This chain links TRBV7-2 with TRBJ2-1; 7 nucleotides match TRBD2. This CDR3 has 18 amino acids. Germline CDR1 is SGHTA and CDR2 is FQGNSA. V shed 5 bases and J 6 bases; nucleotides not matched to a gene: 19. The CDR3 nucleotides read TGTGCCAGCAGCCAGGTGGAGAGCGGGGTGGGTCTTTTCAATGAGCAGTTCTTC. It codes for CASSQVESGVGLFNEQFF.

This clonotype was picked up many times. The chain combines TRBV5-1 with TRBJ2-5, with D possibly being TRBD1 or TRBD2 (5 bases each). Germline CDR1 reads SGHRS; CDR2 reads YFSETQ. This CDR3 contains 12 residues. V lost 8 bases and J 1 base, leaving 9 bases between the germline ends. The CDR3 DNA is TGCGCCAGTCGGGGCGGCCAAGAGACCCAGTACTTC. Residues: CASRGGQETQYF.

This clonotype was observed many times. The CDR3 bases are TGTGCCTGGAGTTTCGATGAGCAGTTCTTC. This encodes CAWSFDEQFF. This sequence joins TRBV30 and TRBJ2-1, with D uncertain. Trimming pared 2 bases from V and 8 bases from J, leaving 4 bases between. CDR3 length: 10 amino acids. Germline V lookup: CDR1 GTSNPN, CDR2 SVGIG (reference sequence).

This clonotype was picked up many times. The CDR3, as DNA: TGTGCCAGCAGCCGACTAGCGGGAGGGTACAATGAGCAGTTCTTC. This gives the protein CASSRLAGGYNEQFF. The rearrangement uses TRBV11-2 and TRBJ2-1; 14 bases are a match to TRBD2. The CDR3 has 15 amino acids. Per germline, CDR1 SGHAT and CDR2 FQNNGV. After removal of 5 bases from V and 4 bases from J, the junction contained 1 base not matched to a gene.

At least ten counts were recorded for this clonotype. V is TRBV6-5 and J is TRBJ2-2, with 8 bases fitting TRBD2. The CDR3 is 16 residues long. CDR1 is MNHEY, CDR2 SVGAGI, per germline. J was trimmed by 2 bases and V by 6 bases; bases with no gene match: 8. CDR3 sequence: CASRERGGANTGELFF. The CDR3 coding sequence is TGTGCCAGCAGAGAACGGGGGGGAGCTAACACCGGGGAGCTGTTTTTT.

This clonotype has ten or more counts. The CDR3 region has the DNA TGCGCCAGCAGCTTTACAGAGGCAGATACGCAGTATTTT. Translation: CASSFTEADTQYF. V gene TRBV5-1 combines with J gene TRBJ2-3; D call uncertain. Germline assignment: CDR1 SGHRS and CDR2 YFSETQ. The CDR3 loop spans 13 amino acids. V lost 2 bases and J 4 bases, leaving 8 bases between the germline ends.

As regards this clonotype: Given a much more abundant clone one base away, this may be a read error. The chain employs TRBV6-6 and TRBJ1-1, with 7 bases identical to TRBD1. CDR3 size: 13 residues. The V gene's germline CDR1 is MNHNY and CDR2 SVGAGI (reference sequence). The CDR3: CATSDRANTEAFF. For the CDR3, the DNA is TGTGCAACGTCAGACAGGGCGAACACTGAAGCTTTCTTT.

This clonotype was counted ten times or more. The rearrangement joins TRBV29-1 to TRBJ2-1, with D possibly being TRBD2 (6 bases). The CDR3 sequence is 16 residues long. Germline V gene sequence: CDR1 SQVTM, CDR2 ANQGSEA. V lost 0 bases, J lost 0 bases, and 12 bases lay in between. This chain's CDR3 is CSVEEGTPSSYNEQFF. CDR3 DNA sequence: TGCAGCGTTGAAGAAGGGACTCCCAGCTCCTACAATGAGCAGTTCTTC.

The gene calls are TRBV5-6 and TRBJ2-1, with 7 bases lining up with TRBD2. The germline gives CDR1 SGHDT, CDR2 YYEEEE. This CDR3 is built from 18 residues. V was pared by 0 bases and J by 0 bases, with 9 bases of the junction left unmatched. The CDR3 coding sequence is TGTGCCAGCAGCTTGGTCGGCCGGGAGGTTTTCTCCTACAATGAGCAGTTCTTC. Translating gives CASSLVGREVFSYNEQFF.

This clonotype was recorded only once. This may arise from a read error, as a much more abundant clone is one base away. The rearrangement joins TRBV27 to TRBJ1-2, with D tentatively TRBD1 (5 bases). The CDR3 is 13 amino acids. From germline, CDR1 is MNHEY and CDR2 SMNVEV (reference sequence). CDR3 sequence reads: CACSRTSNYGYTF. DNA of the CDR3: TGTGCCTGCAGTAGGACATCTAACTATGGCTACACCTTC.

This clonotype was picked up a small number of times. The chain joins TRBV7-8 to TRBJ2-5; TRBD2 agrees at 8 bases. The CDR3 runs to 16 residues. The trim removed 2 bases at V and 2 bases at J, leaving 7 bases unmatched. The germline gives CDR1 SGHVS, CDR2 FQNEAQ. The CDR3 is CASSLPGGRSQETQYF. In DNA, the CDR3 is TGTGCCAGCAGCTTACCGGGCGGGAGGTCTCAAGAGACCCAGTACTTC.

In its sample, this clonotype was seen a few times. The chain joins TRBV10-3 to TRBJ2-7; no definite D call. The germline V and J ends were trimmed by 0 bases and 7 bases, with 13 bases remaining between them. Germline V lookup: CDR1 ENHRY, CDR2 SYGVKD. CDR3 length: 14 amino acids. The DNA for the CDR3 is TGTGCCATCAGTGAGTCTCGCCCCCCGGGTGAGCAGTACTTC. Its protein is CAISESRPPGEQYF.

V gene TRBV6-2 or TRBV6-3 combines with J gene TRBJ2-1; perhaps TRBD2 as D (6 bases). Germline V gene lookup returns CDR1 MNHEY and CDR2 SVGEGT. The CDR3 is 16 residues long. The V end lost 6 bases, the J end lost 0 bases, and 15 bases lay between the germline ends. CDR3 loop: CASRPGTLSSYNEQFF. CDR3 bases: TGTGCCAGCAGACCCGGGACTCTCAGCTCCTACAATGAGCAGTTCTTC.

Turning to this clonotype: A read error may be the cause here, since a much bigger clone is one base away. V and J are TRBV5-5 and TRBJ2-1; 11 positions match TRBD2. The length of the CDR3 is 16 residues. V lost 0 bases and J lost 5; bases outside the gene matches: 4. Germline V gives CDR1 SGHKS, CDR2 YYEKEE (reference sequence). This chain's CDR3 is CASSLVRTSGHNEQFF. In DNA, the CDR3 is TGTGCCAGCAGCTTGGTGCGGACTAGCGGGCACAATGAGCAGTTCTTC.

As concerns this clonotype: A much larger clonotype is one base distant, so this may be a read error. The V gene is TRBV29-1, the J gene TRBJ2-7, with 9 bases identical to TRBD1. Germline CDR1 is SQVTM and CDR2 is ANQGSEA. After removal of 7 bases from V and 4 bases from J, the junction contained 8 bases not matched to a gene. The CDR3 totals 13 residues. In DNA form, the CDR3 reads TGCAGCGACGTGGACAGGGGTCTTTACGAGCAGTACTTC. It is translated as CSDVDRGLYEQYF.

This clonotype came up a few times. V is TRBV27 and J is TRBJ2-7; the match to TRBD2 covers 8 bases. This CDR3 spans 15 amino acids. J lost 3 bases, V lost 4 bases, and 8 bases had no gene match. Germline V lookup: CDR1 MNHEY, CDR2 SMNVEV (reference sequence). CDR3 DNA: TGTGCCAGCAGTTCGACTAGCGTAGGGGGCTACGAGCAGTACTTC. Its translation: CASSSTSVGGYEQYF.

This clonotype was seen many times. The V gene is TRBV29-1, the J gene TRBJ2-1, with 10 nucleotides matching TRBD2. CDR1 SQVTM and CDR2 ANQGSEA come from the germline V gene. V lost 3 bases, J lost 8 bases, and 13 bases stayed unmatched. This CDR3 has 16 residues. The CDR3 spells CSVDGRAGGPEYEQFF. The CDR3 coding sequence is TGCAGCGTTGACGGGAGAGCGGGAGGGCCGGAGTATGAGCAGTTCTTC.

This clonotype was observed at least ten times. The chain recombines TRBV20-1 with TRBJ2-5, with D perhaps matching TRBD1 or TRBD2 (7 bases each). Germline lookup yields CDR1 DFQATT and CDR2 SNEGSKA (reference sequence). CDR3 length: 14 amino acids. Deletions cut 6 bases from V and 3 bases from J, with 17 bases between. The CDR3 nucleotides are TGCAGTGCCCAGGGGGGAGGGCCAAAAGAGACCCAGTACTTC. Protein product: CSAQGGGPKETQYF.

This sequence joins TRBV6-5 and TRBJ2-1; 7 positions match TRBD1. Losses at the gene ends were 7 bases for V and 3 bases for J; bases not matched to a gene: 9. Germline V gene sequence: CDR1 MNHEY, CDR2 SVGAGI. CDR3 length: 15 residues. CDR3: CASKPDRVGYNEQFF. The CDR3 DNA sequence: TGTGCCAGCAAACCAGACAGGGTTGGCTACAATGAGCAGTTCTTC.

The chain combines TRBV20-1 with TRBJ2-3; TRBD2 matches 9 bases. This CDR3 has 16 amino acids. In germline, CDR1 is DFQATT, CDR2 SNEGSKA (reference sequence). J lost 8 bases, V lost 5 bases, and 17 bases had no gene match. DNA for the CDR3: TGCAGTGCTCCGATCGATAGCGGGAGACTCTTTGGTACGCAGTATTTT. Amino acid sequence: CSAPIDSGRLFGTQYF.

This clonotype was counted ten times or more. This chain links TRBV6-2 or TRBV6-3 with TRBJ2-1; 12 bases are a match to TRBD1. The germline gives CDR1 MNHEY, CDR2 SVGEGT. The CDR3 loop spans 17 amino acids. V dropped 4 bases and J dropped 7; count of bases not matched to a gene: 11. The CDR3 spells CASSSSGQGAWVNEQFF. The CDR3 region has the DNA TGTGCCAGCAGTTCCTCGGGACAGGGGGCTTGGGTGAATGAGCAGTTCTTC.

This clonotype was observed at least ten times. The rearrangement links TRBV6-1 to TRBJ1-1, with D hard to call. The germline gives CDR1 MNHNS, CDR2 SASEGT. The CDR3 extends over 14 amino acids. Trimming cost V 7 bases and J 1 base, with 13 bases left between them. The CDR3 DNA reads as TGTGCCAGCACCACCCTAGGTGGGAACACTGAAGCTTTCTTT. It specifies CASTTLGGNTEAFF.

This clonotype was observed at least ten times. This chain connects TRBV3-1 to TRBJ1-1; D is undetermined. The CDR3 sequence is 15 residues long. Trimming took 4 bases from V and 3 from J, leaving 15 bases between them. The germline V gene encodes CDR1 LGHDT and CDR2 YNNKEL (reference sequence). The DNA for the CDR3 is TGTGCCAGCAGCCCTCGGGTGGTCCCGGACACTGAAGCTTTCTTT. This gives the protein CASSPRVVPDTEAFF.

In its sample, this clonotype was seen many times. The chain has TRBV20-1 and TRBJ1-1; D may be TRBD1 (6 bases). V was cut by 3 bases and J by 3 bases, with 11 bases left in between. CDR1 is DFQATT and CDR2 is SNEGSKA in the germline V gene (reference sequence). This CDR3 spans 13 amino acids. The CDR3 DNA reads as TGCAGTGCTAGGGACACAGGGTACACTGAAGCTTTCTTT. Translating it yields CSARDTGYTEAFF.

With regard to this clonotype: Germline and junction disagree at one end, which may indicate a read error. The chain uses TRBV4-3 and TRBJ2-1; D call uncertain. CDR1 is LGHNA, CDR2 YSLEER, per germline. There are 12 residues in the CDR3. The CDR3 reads CACSQENNEQFF. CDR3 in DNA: TGTGCCTGCAGCCAAGAGAACAATGAGCAGTTCTTC.